These T cell receptor beta chains were read from a single sample in a study of control samples from healthy donors and cancer patients. The assay was immunoSEQ multiplex PCR, and TCRdb's table has in-frame clones only and misses some. The sample lists 50,000 or so clones, more than 95% occurring once. Sequenced: blood. These receptors originate from a woman under 30 in good health. CDR3s include the opening cysteine and the closing phenylalanine or tryptophan. D genes are given only for firm matches. Size is stated for part of the rows, as once, few or many counts, or as a class when the clone is expanded.

J,V,size,D,length,CDR3,DNA
TRBJ1-5,TRBV5-3,-,-,18,CARSLAFGQPYGQQPQHF,TGTGCCAGAAGCTTGGCCTTTGGACAGCCCTACGGCCAACAGCCCCAGCATTTT
TRBJ2-7,TRBV27,-,TRBD2,16,CASSRSSGGGGYEQYF,TGTGCCAGCAGTCGCAGTAGCGGGGGAGGGGGGTACGAGCAGTACTTC
TRBJ2-3,TRBV4-1,-,-,16,CASSQGRGALTDAQYF,TGCGCCAGCAGCCAAGGCCGCGGGGCACTCACAGATGCGCAGTATTTT
TRBJ2-1,TRBV12-3/TRBV12-4,-,TRBD1,11,CASSLRDRLFF,TGTGCCAGCAGTTTGAGGGACAGGCTGTTCTTC
TRBJ1-1,TRBV5-1,-,-,14,CASSQQGGNTEAFF,TGCGCCAGCTCTCAACAGGGAGGGAACACTGAAGCTTTCTTT
TRBJ1-2,TRBV29-1,-,TRBD1,12,CSAGQGIYGYTF,TGCAGCGCCGGACAGGGAATTTATGGCTACACCTTC
TRBJ1-1,TRBV28,-,-,14,CASSLSGAYTEAFF,TGTGCCAGCAGTTTATCGGGGGCGTACACTGAAGCTTTCTTT
TRBJ2-7,TRBV7-2,-,TRBD2,15,CASSLAGGDSYEQYF,TGTGCCAGCAGCTTAGCGGGGGGGGACTCCTACGAGCAGTACTTC
TRBJ2-3,TRBV15,-,-,15,CATSRGVGGTDTQYF,TGTGCCACCAGCAGAGGTGTGGGGGGCACAGATACGCAGTATTTT
TRBJ1-1,TRBV7-9,-,-,14,CASSTIEGYTEAFF,TGTGCCAGCAGTACCATCGAGGGGTACACTGAAGCTTTCTTT
TRBJ1-1,TRBV15,-,-,13,CATSRDLLAEAFF,TGTGCCACCAGCAGAGATCTGTTGGCTGAAGCTTTCTTT
TRBJ2-1,TRBV12-5,-,-,15,CASGISGGGYNEQFF,TGTGCTAGTGGTATCTCGGGGGGCGGCTACAATGAGCAGTTCTTC
TRBJ1-4,TRBV28,-,TRBD1,14,CASSSDRALRRVFF,TGTGCCAGCAGTTCGGACAGGGCCCTAAGGAGGGTGTTTTTT
TRBJ1-3,TRBV20-1,-,-,16,CSASERTGFSGNTIYF,TGCAGTGCTAGTGAAAGAACCGGTTTCTCTGGAAACACCATATATTTT
TRBJ2-1,TRBV29-1,-,TRBD2,12,CSVPHGLAEQFF,TGCAGCGTTCCCCACGGACTAGCCGAGCAGTTCTTC
TRBJ2-1,TRBV15,-,-,11,CATEGYNEQFF,TGTGCCACCGAAGGGTACAATGAGCAGTTCTTC
TRBJ2-3,TRBV4-1,-,TRBD2,14,CASSRAGGPASQYF,TGCGCCAGCAGCAGAGCGGGGGGGCCGGCGTCGCAGTATTTT
TRBJ1-2,TRBV29-1,-,-,13,CSATVQGNLGYTF,TGCAGCGCCACGGTGCAGGGGAATTTAGGCTACACCTTC
TRBJ1-5,TRBV6-6,-,TRBD1,16,CASSYEPGQGAQPQHF,TGTGCCAGCAGTTACGAACCGGGACAGGGTGCTCAGCCCCAGCATTTT
TRBJ1-1,TRBV30,-,-,13,CAWSAEVNTEAFF,TGTGCCTGGAGTGCGGAAGTGAACACTGAAGCTTTCTTT
TRBJ1-6,TRBV6-5,-,TRBD1,14,CASRTDRGASPLHF,TGTGCCAGCAGGACTGACAGGGGAGCTTCACCCCTCCACTTT
TRBJ2-1,TRBV7-9,-,-,15,CASSLVPSTANEQFF,TGTGCCAGCAGCTTAGTCCCTAGCACGGCAAATGAGCAGTTCTTC
TRBJ1-2,TRBV5-1,-,TRBD1,16,CASSLALLGTGDGYTF,TGCGCCAGCAGCTTGGCCCTCCTGGGGACAGGGGATGGCTACACCTTC
TRBJ1-3,TRBV7-5,-,-,18,CARSLRGKQGAGGNTIYF,TGTGCCAGAAGCTTAAGGGGGAAACAGGGGGCGGGTGGAAACACCATATATTTT
TRBJ2-7,TRBV9,once,-,16,CASSPQAGGPSYEQYF,TGTGCCAGCAGCCCCCAAGCTGGGGGCCCCTCCTACGAGCAGTACTTC
TRBJ1-2,TRBV4-1,-,-,16,CASSQDNGGGGDGYTF,TGCGCCAGCAGCCAAGATAATGGAGGTGGGGGGGATGGCTACACCTTC
TRBJ1-2,TRBV28,-,-,12,CASSFEGYGYTF,TGTGCCAGCAGTTTTGAGGGCTATGGCTACACCTTC
TRBJ1-1,TRBV9,-,TRBD1,14,CASSPRTGQTEAFF,TGTGCCAGCAGCCCAAGGACAGGGCAGACTGAAGCTTTCTTT
TRBJ2-2,TRBV3-1/TRBV3-2,-,TRBD2,16,CASSVRTSGNTGELFF,TGTGCCAGCAGCGTCCGGACTAGCGGCAACACCGGGGAGCTGTTTTTT
TRBJ1-2,TRBV29-1,-,-,14,CSVASRQANYGYTF,TGCAGCGTCGCCTCCAGACAGGCTAACTATGGCTACACCTTC
TRBJ1-5,TRBV19,-,-,15,CASSISRSENQPQHF,TGTGCCAGTAGTATAAGCCGCAGTGAGAATCAGCCCCAGCATTTT
TRBJ2-7,TRBV6-2/TRBV6-3,-,-,16,CASSYLRQGPSYEQYF,TGTGCCAGCAGTTACTTAAGGCAGGGCCCATCCTACGAGCAGTACTTC
TRBJ1-1,TRBV11-3,-,-,16,CASSLGRAEEDTEAFF,TGTGCCAGCAGCTTAGGCAGGGCGGAGGAGGACACTGAAGCTTTCTTT
TRBJ1-3,TRBV18,-,-,17,CASSPQEGYFSGNTIYF,TGTGCCAGCTCACCACAGGAGGGGTACTTCTCTGGAAACACCATATATTTT
TRBJ2-1,TRBV10-3,-,TRBD2,15,CAISPSGGGYNEQFF,TGTGCCATCAGCCCTAGCGGGGGGGGTTACAATGAGCAGTTCTTC
TRBJ1-1,TRBV15,-,-,13,CATSRGPNTEAFF,TGTGCCACCAGCAGAGGACCGAACACTGAAGCTTTCTTT
TRBJ1-5,TRBV20-1,-,TRBD1,14,CSASGGRGYQPQHF,TGCAGTGCTAGTGGGGGCAGGGGGTATCAGCCCCAGCATTTT
TRBJ1-5,TRBV27,-,-,13,CASSRQANQPQHF,TGTGCCAGCAGCCGACAGGCCAATCAGCCCCAGCATTTT
TRBJ1-2,TRBV19,-,-,13,CASSPARDRGYTF,TGTGCCAGTAGCCCGGCCAGGGATCGTGGCTACACCTTC
TRBJ1-2,TRBV30,-,TRBD1,13,CAWTRDRDNGYTF,TGTGCCTGGACACGGGACAGGGATAATGGCTACACCTTC
TRBJ1-2,TRBV6-4,-,-,13,CASSDSDGGGYTF,TGTGCCAGCAGTGACTCGGACGGTGGAGGCTACACCTTC
TRBJ2-1,TRBV30,few,-,13,CAWSGNNYNEQFF,TGTGCCTGGAGTGGGAATAACTACAATGAGCAGTTCTTC
TRBJ1-1,TRBV28,-,-,11,CASSSLTEAFF,TGTGCCAGCAGTTCTTTGACTGAAGCTTTCTTT
TRBJ2-2,TRBV5-6,once,-,15,CASSLRGGNTGELFF,TGTGCCAGCAGCTTGCGGGGCGGAAACACCGGGGAGCTGTTTTTT
TRBJ2-3,TRBV6-6,-,-,16,CASSWGHTRGKDTQYF,TGTGCCAGCAGTTGGGGACACACGCGGGGTAAGGATACGCAGTATTTT
TRBJ1-4,TRBV11-2,-,-,17,CASSLEGRGSSNEKLFF,TGTGCCAGCAGCTTAGAAGGGCGGGGGTCATCGAATGAAAAACTGTTTTTT
TRBJ1-3,TRBV7-6,-,-,16,CASRQTYARTGNTIYF,TGTGCCAGCAGACAAACTTACGCACGTACTGGAAACACCATATATTTT
TRBJ2-1,TRBV13,once,TRBD2,18,CASSPRWGASGGNNEQFF,TGTGCCAGCAGCCCCCGATGGGGGGCAAGCGGGGGGAACAATGAGCAGTTCTTC
TRBJ1-6,TRBV27,-,-,12,CASILAPLPENF,TGTGCCAGCATCCTCGCCCCGCTCCCCGAAAACTTT
TRBJ2-4,TRBV5-1,-,TRBD1,15,CASSPGTGQGDIQYF,TGCGCCAGCAGCCCCGGTACAGGGCAGGGGGACATTCAGTACTTC
TRBJ2-7,TRBV15,-,TRBD2,16,CATSRLSGGSPYEQYF,TGTGCCACCAGCAGACTAAGCGGGGGATCACCCTACGAGCAGTACTTC
TRBJ2-7,TRBV28,once,-,14,CASSPTQSSYEQYF,TGTGCCAGCAGTCCCACTCAGAGCTCCTACGAGCAGTACTTC